The rows below give T cell receptor beta chains drawn from one sample of a study of blood T cell repertoires in COVID-19. This table comes from immunoSEQ multiplex PCR, and its TCRdb copy is limited to in-frame clones, with some not included. The sample includes approximately 350,000 clones, approximately 88% of them seen just once. Sequencing input: peripheral blood. The receptors derive from a woman aged 30 to 39 with COVID-19, enrolled during active disease. Each CDR3 is given with its conserved first and last residue. Each record gives: J gene, clone size, D gene, V gene, CDR3 DNA, CDR3 protein. The D gene is left open where the match is weak. The size field is filled for only some rows; it gives once, few, many or a size class.

j_gene: TRBJ2-5
abundance: .
d_gene: .
v_gene: TRBV19
CDR3nt: TGTGCCCCCTCGGCTACAGCACAAGAGACCCAGTACTTC
CDR3aa: CAPSATAQETQYF

j_gene: TRBJ1-4
abundance: .
d_gene: TRBD1
v_gene: TRBV12-3/TRBV12-4
CDR3nt: TGTGCCAGCAGGACAGGGGGAAACGAAAAACTGTTTTTT
CDR3aa: CASRTGGNEKLFF

j_gene: TRBJ1-3
abundance: .
d_gene: TRBD1
v_gene: TRBV28
CDR3nt: TGTGCCAGCAGTCTGGACAGGGGAAACACCATATATTTT
CDR3aa: CASSLDRGNTIYF

j_gene: TRBJ2-5
abundance: .
d_gene: .
v_gene: TRBV5-1
CDR3nt: TGCGCCAGCAGCTCCGCGGGATCTCGAGAGACCCAGTACTTC
CDR3aa: CASSSAGSRETQYF

j_gene: TRBJ1-2
abundance: .
d_gene: TRBD1
v_gene: TRBV4-2
CDR3nt: TGTGCCAGCAGCCAAGATGGTGGGACAGTTCATTATGGCTACACCTTC
CDR3aa: CASSQDGGTVHYGYTF

j_gene: TRBJ1-1
abundance: .
d_gene: .
v_gene: TRBV28
CDR3nt: TGTGCCAGCAGTTCCCGGGACATCCCCACTGAAGCTTTCTTT
CDR3aa: CASSSRDIPTEAFF

j_gene: TRBJ1-2
abundance: .
d_gene: .
v_gene: TRBV21-1
CDR3nt: TGTGCCAGCAGCAAAGATCAGGGGTCGGATGGCTACACCTTC
CDR3aa: CASSKDQGSDGYTF

j_gene: TRBJ2-3
abundance: .
d_gene: TRBD2
v_gene: TRBV18
CDR3nt: TGTGCCAGCTCACCCCGGACTAGCCCTGCCGCAGATACGCAGTATTTT
CDR3aa: CASSPRTSPAADTQYF

j_gene: TRBJ2-1
abundance: .
d_gene: .
v_gene: TRBV4-1
CDR3nt: TGCGCCAGCAGCCCCCTTGATGGGGGGGCCCACAATGAGCAGTTCTTC
CDR3aa: CASSPLDGGAHNEQFF

j_gene: TRBJ2-3
abundance: .
d_gene: TRBD2
v_gene: TRBV15
CDR3nt: TGTGCCACCAGCCGCCGGACTAGCGGCACAGATACGCAGTATTTT
CDR3aa: CATSRRTSGTDTQYF

j_gene: TRBJ2-1
abundance: .
d_gene: TRBD2
v_gene: TRBV3-1/TRBV3-2
CDR3nt: TGTGCCAGCAGCCAAGATCTTGCGGGAGAAATCTACAATGAGCAGTTCTTC
CDR3aa: CASSQDLAGEIYNEQFF

j_gene: TRBJ2-1
abundance: .
d_gene: TRBD2
v_gene: TRBV10-3
CDR3nt: TGTGCCATCAGTGAGAGCCAGGGTAAGGGGACTAGCGGGAATTATGAGCAGTTCTTC
CDR3aa: CAISESQGKGTSGNYEQFF

j_gene: TRBJ1-5
abundance: .
d_gene: .
v_gene: TRBV27
CDR3nt: TGTGCCAGTGCCGGGACACGTTATCAGCCCCAGCATTTT
CDR3aa: CASAGTRYQPQHF

j_gene: TRBJ1-2
abundance: .
d_gene: TRBD1
v_gene: TRBV28
CDR3nt: TGTGCCAGCAGTTTCGGGCAGGGGGCTAACTATGGCTACACCTTC
CDR3aa: CASSFGQGANYGYTF

j_gene: TRBJ2-1
abundance: .
d_gene: .
v_gene: TRBV7-9
CDR3nt: TGTGCCAGCAGCCATACTAGTTACAATGAGCAGTTCTTC
CDR3aa: CASSHTSYNEQFF

j_gene: TRBJ2-5
abundance: once
d_gene: .
v_gene: TRBV2
CDR3nt: TGTGCCAGCAGTGAGGGCAGCCAAGAGACCCAGTACTTC
CDR3aa: CASSEGSQETQYF

j_gene: TRBJ2-5
abundance: .
d_gene: .
v_gene: TRBV9
CDR3nt: TGTGCCAGCAGCGTAGGAGGCGGGGAGACCCAGTACTTC
CDR3aa: CASSVGGGETQYF

j_gene: TRBJ2-3
abundance: .
d_gene: TRBD2
v_gene: TRBV27
CDR3nt: TGTGCCAGCAGTTTATTAGCGGGAGTCACAGATACGCAGTATTTT
CDR3aa: CASSLLAGVTDTQYF

j_gene: TRBJ2-1
abundance: .
d_gene: .
v_gene: TRBV29-1
CDR3nt: TGCAGCGTGAGGGGGGGGCCGGTGGACAATGAGCAGTTCTTC
CDR3aa: CSVRGGPVDNEQFF

j_gene: TRBJ2-1
abundance: .
d_gene: TRBD2
v_gene: TRBV27
CDR3nt: TGTGCCAGCAGTTTTACTAGCGGGGCCCCCTACAATGAGCAGTTCTTC
CDR3aa: CASSFTSGAPYNEQFF

j_gene: TRBJ2-5
abundance: .
d_gene: TRBD2
v_gene: TRBV9
CDR3nt: TGTGCCAGCAGCGTCGGACTAGCGGACCAAGAGACCCAGTACTTC
CDR3aa: CASSVGLADQETQYF

j_gene: TRBJ1-4
abundance: .
d_gene: .
v_gene: TRBV28
CDR3nt: TGTGCCAGCAGTTTCGGAGGGATGGGTGAAAAACTGTTTTTT
CDR3aa: CASSFGGMGEKLFF